Listed below are T cell receptor beta chains from one sample, sequenced in a study of T cell changes during pregnancy in multiple sclerosis. Repertoires were generated with immunoSEQ multiplex PCR, while TCRdb's copy carries only in-frame clones and drops some. Of 95,000 to 150,000 clones in the sample, over 85% were seen once. Sequencing was performed on peripheral blood, taken before pregnancy. The receptor set was obtained from a female donor with multiple sclerosis, enrolled in a pregnancy study. Each CDR3 is given with its conserved first and last residue. Fields, in order: V gene, J gene, D gene, clone size, CDR3 DNA, CDR3 protein. D genes are given only for firm matches. A row's size may be missing; if present it is once, few, many or a size class.

V: TRBV7-8
J: TRBJ1-3
D: .
size: .
DNA: TGTGCCAGCAGCTTAGGGGCGATCAGCTCTGGAAACACCATATATTTT
CDR3: CASSLGAISSGNTIYF

V: TRBV5-6
J: TRBJ1-2
D: TRBD1
size: .
DNA: TGTGCCAGCAGCATACCGGGACAGGATTATGGCTACACCTTC
CDR3: CASSIPGQDYGYTF

V: TRBV5-5
J: TRBJ2-1
D: TRBD2
size: .
DNA: TGTGCCAGCAGCCTAGGACTAGCGAGCGATGAGCAGTTCTTC
CDR3: CASSLGLASDEQFF

V: TRBV2
J: TRBJ2-3
D: .
size: .
DNA: TGTGCCAGCGCAGAGTATAGCCCCACAGATACGCAGTATTTT
CDR3: CASAEYSPTDTQYF

V: TRBV9
J: TRBJ2-7
D: TRBD1
size: .
DNA: TGTGCCAGCAGCGTACGACAGGGAAACTACGAGCAGTACTTC
CDR3: CASSVRQGNYEQYF

V: TRBV5-1
J: TRBJ2-1
D: TRBD2
size: .
DNA: TGCGCCAGCAGCACCCAGGGACGAGCGGGCGGGAGGAATGAGCAGTTCTTC
CDR3: CASSTQGRAGGRNEQFF

V: TRBV19
J: TRBJ1-2
D: TRBD1
size: .
DNA: TGTGCCAGTAGTATAGACCGATCGACAGGGGATGGCTACACCTTC
CDR3: CASSIDRSTGDGYTF

V: TRBV5-4
J: TRBJ1-1
D: TRBD1
size: .
DNA: TGTGCCAGCAGCTTGGCCGGACAGGGAAACACTGAAGCTTTCTTT
CDR3: CASSLAGQGNTEAFF

V: TRBV10-2
J: TRBJ2-2
D: .
size: few
DNA: TGCGCCAGCAGTGGAGGCCGTGACACCGGGGAGCTGTTTTTT
CDR3: CASSGGRDTGELFF

V: TRBV18
J: TRBJ2-3
D: .
size: .
DNA: TGTGCCAGCTCAGCAGTCAGCGTATCCACAGATACGCAGTATTTT
CDR3: CASSAVSVSTDTQYF

V: TRBV5-4
J: TRBJ1-1
D: .
size: .
DNA: TGTGCCAGCAGCGCAACCCGGGATGCTATAGCTGAAGCTTTCTTT
CDR3: CASSATRDAIAEAFF

V: TRBV2
J: TRBJ1-5
D: TRBD1
size: .
DNA: TGTGCCAGCCTTCGGGACAGGGGCCATCAGCCCCAGCATTTT
CDR3: CASLRDRGHQPQHF

V: TRBV5-6
J: TRBJ2-2
D: TRBD2
size: .
DNA: TGTGCCAGCAGCTGGTTCCGGGGGGGAGTGCCCCACGTCGGGGAGCTGTTTTTT
CDR3: CASSWFRGGVPHVGELFF

V: TRBV10-3
J: TRBJ2-7
D: TRBD2
size: once
DNA: TGTGGGTGTAAGACTAGCGGGAGTGCTGAGCAGTACTTC
CDR3: CGCKTSGSAEQYF

V: TRBV7-3
J: TRBJ2-2
D: TRBD2
size: once
DNA: TGTGCCAGCAGCTTAGGAACGGGACTAGCGGGAGCCGGGGAGCTGTTTTTT
CDR3: CASSLGTGLAGAGELFF

V: TRBV4-2
J: TRBJ2-5
D: TRBD2
size: .
DNA: TGTGCCAGCAGCCAAATAATCGGACTAGGAGAGACCCAGTACTTC
CDR3: CASSQIIGLGETQYF

V: TRBV19
J: TRBJ2-1
D: TRBD2
size: once
DNA: TGTGCCAGTAGTCCCTTAGCGGGAGGGGACCCTAATGAGCAGTTCTTC
CDR3: CASSPLAGGDPNEQFF

V: TRBV10-3
J: TRBJ1-2
D: .
size: .
DNA: TGTGCCATCAAGTCAGATCGGCAGGCCCCTAACTATGGCTACACCTTC
CDR3: CAIKSDRQAPNYGYTF

V: TRBV6-1
J: TRBJ1-1
D: .
size: .
DNA: TGTGCCACCAAGCTAAGACAGCCCATGAACACTGAAGCTTTCTTT
CDR3: CATKLRQPMNTEAFF

V: TRBV30
J: TRBJ1-6
D: TRBD1
size: .
DNA: TGTGCCTGGAGTGAAGACAGGGGAGGACCCCTCCACTTT
CDR3: CAWSEDRGGPLHF

V: TRBV18
J: TRBJ1-4
D: .
size: .
DNA: TGTGCCAGCTCACCAAACCGGGACATATCTAATGAAAAACTGTTTTTT
CDR3: CASSPNRDISNEKLFF

V: TRBV27
J: TRBJ1-2
D: .
size: .
DNA: TGTGCCAGCAGTTACAGTTCTAACTATGGCTACACCTTC
CDR3: CASSYSSNYGYTF

V: TRBV6-1
J: TRBJ1-1
D: .
size: .
DNA: TGTGCCAGCAGTGAAGCGGGGCAGGGCGTGGGAGCTTTCTTT
CDR3: CASSEAGQGVGAFF

V: TRBV10-3
J: TRBJ2-1
D: .
size: .
DNA: TGTGCCATCAGTGGAGTAGCGGCCTCCGGGGATGAGCAGTTCTTC
CDR3: CAISGVAASGDEQFF

V: TRBV5-1
J: TRBJ1-2
D: TRBD1
size: .
DNA: TGCGCCAGCAGCTTGGTACCTGGAACAGGGGGGGTCTACACCTTC
CDR3: CASSLVPGTGGVYTF

V: TRBV19
J: TRBJ2-3
D: .
size: .
DNA: TGTGCCAGTAGACGGGGGAGCACAGATACGCAGTATTTT
CDR3: CASRRGSTDTQYF

V: TRBV7-9
J: TRBJ2-7
D: TRBD1
size: .
DNA: TGTGCCAGCAGCTCCACGACCGAACCGGGACAGGGGTTTAGGGAGCAGTACTTC
CDR3: CASSSTTEPGQGFREQYF

V: TRBV6-6
J: TRBJ2-1
D: TRBD2
size: .
DNA: TGTGCCAGCAGTCCCCGGATAGCGGGGGGGTACAATGAGCAGTTCTTC
CDR3: CASSPRIAGGYNEQFF

V: TRBV13
J: TRBJ1-4
D: TRBD1
size: .
DNA: TGTGCCAGCAGCCCCACCGGGACAGGGGCTGAAAAACTGTTTTTT
CDR3: CASSPTGTGAEKLFF

V: TRBV6-5
J: TRBJ1-1
D: TRBD1
size: .
DNA: TGTGCCAGCAGACCCCGGACAGGGTCAGCTTTCTTT
CDR3: CASRPRTGSAFF

V: TRBV18
J: TRBJ1-1
D: TRBD1
size: .
DNA: TGTGCCAGCTCACCACGGGACAGGGTGAGAACTGAAGCTTTCTTT
CDR3: CASSPRDRVRTEAFF

V: TRBV28
J: TRBJ1-5
D: .
size: .
DNA: TGTGCCAGCATAAACGGAGGAGGCAATCAGCCCCAGCATTTT
CDR3: CASINGGGNQPQHF

V: TRBV10-3
J: TRBJ1-1
D: .
size: .
DNA: TGTGCCATCAGTGAGTCGCTAATAGGGGGCACTGAAGCTTTCTTT
CDR3: CAISESLIGGTEAFF

V: TRBV19
J: TRBJ1-4
D: .
size: .
DNA: TGTGCCAGTAGTTCCTCGGGCTACAGGGACGCAGATGAAAAACTGTTTTTT
CDR3: CASSSSGYRDADEKLFF

V: TRBV18
J: TRBJ2-7
D: TRBD2
size: .
DNA: TGTGCCAGCTCACCAGGGGGGGGGTCCTACGAGCAGTACTTC
CDR3: CASSPGGGSYEQYF

V: TRBV10-3
J: TRBJ1-5
D: TRBD1
size: .
DNA: TGTGCCATCAGTGAGTCTCGACAGGGGAATCAGCCCCAGCATTTT
CDR3: CAISESRQGNQPQHF

V: TRBV14
J: TRBJ1-3
D: .
size: .
DNA: TGTGCCAGCAGCCAAGCTTGGGGGGACACCATATATTTT
CDR3: CASSQAWGDTIYF

V: TRBV5-1
J: TRBJ2-1
D: TRBD2
size: .
DNA: TGCGCCAGCAGCTTGAGGGGGACTAGCGTCCCCTTTGAGCAGTTCTTC
CDR3: CASSLRGTSVPFEQFF

V: TRBV27
J: TRBJ2-3
D: .
size: once
DNA: TGTGCCACCTCGCCTGGGGCTGGAGAAACTAGCACAGATACGCAGTATTTT
CDR3: CATSPGAGETSTDTQYF

V: TRBV6-5
J: TRBJ2-7
D: TRBD1
size: .
DNA: TGTGCCAGCTCTACGGGACAGCTACGAGGGCAGTACTTC
CDR3: CASSTGQLRGQYF

V: TRBV5-4
J: TRBJ2-2
D: .
size: .
DNA: TGTGCCAGCAGCCTTCGACAGGCGGGTTCCGGGGAGCTGTTTTTT
CDR3: CASSLRQAGSGELFF

V: TRBV4-2
J: TRBJ2-7
D: TRBD2
size: few
DNA: TGTGCCAGCAGCCAAGAGAAGCGGGGGGCCTACGAGCAGTACTTC
CDR3: CASSQEKRGAYEQYF

V: TRBV21-1
J: TRBJ2-2
D: .
size: once
DNA: TGTGCCAGCAGCATTCGGGGATTAAACACCGGGGAGCTGTTTTTT
CDR3: CASSIRGLNTGELFF

V: TRBV11-3
J: TRBJ1-1
D: .
size: .
DNA: TGTGCCAGCAGCGCGGACAGACTCACTGAAGCTTTCTTT
CDR3: CASSADRLTEAFF

V: TRBV25-1
J: TRBJ2-7
D: TRBD1
size: .
DNA: TGTGCCAGCAGTCTAGAAGGGGGCTTCTACGAGCAGTACTTC
CDR3: CASSLEGGFYEQYF

V: TRBV10-3
J: TRBJ2-3
D: TRBD2
size: .
DNA: TGTGCCATCAGTGGTCCCGCGGGGGAGAGCACAGATACGCAGTATTTT
CDR3: CAISGPAGESTDTQYF

V: TRBV15
J: TRBJ2-1
D: .
size: .
DNA: TGTGCCACCAGCGGACGGGACATACTCTCCTACAATGAGCAGTTCTTC
CDR3: CATSGRDILSYNEQFF

V: TRBV5-1
J: TRBJ1-1
D: TRBD1
size: .
DNA: TGCGCCAGCAGCTTGGTGACAGGGCGGGATGGCACTGAAGCTTTCTTT
CDR3: CASSLVTGRDGTEAFF

V: TRBV6-1
J: TRBJ1-5
D: .
size: few
DNA: TGTGCCAGCAGTGAAGGCGTTGGAGATAGCAATCAGCCCCAGCATTTT
CDR3: CASSEGVGDSNQPQHF

V: TRBV7-5
J: TRBJ1-4
D: .
size: once
DNA: TGTGTCAGAAGCTTAGTTCACCAAGCCGGGGATAATGAAAAACTGTTTTTT
CDR3: CVRSLVHQAGDNEKLFF

V: TRBV7-3
J: TRBJ2-3
D: TRBD1
size: .
DNA: TGTGCCAGCAGCGACCCCCAGGGGGTCCCAGATACGCAGTATTTT
CDR3: CASSDPQGVPDTQYF

V: TRBV5-1
J: TRBJ1-1
D: .
size: .
DNA: TGCGCCAGCAGCTTGTTGCAGGGTAGGGACACTGAAGCTTTCTTT
CDR3: CASSLLQGRDTEAFF

V: TRBV7-9
J: TRBJ2-3
D: .
size: .
DNA: TGTGCCAGCGGAGATGAGGGAGTTGGCACAGATACGCAGTATTTT
CDR3: CASGDEGVGTDTQYF

V: TRBV7-9
J: TRBJ2-2
D: .
size: few
DNA: TGTGCCAGCAGCTTGGCGGGCACCGGGGAGCTGTTTTTT
CDR3: CASSLAGTGELFF

V: TRBV9
J: TRBJ1-1
D: .
size: .
DNA: TGTGCCAGCAGCGCCCCCAAGGCGGGAGGGGACACTGAAGCTTTCTTT
CDR3: CASSAPKAGGDTEAFF

V: TRBV27
J: TRBJ2-7
D: TRBD2
size: .
DNA: TGTGCCAGCAGTTCCGCGGGAGTAGTCTATTACGAGCAGTACTTC
CDR3: CASSSAGVVYYEQYF